These T cell receptor beta chains were read from a single sample in a study of CD8 T cells in ankylosing spondylitis. TCRdb used MiXCR to reprocess the 5' RACE reads, holding one entry per CDR3 protein. The sample lists fewer than 400,000 distinct CDR3 sequences, about a fifth seen once, with 16% in the top ten. The specimen sequenced was blood, either unsorted or a sorted T cell fraction (not recorded which). The receptor set was obtained from a male donor with ankylosing spondylitis. Each CDR3 is given with its conserved first and last residue. A D gene is named only where the DNA matches it firmly. Size tells how often a clone was seen (once, few, many) or the class of an expanded clone, and some rows leave it out.

J,D,size,V,CDR3,DNA
TRBJ2-4,.,.,TRBV27,CASTLTGSAKNIQYF,TGTGCCAGCACCCTGACGGGGTCAGCCAAAAACATTCAGTACTTC
TRBJ2-3,.,few,TRBV20-1,CSAGRVRNTDTQYF,TGCAGTGCTGGAAGGGTGCGAAACACAGATACGCAGTATTTT
TRBJ2-7,.,.,TRBV5-6,CASSPVTSYEQYF,TGTGCCAGCAGCCCTGTTACCTCCTACGAGCAGTACTTC
TRBJ2-1,.,many,TRBV7-9,CASSFQNEQFF,TGTGCCAGCAGCTTCCAAAATGAGCAGTTCTTC
TRBJ2-1,.,few,TRBV11-1,CASSLMSYNEQFF,TGTGCCAGCAGCCTGATGTCCTACAATGAGCAGTTCTTC
TRBJ1-6,.,few,TRBV12-3/TRBV12-4,CASIQTGAYNSPLHF,TGTGCCAGCATCCAGACTGGGGCATATAATTCACCCCTCCACTTT
TRBJ2-7,TRBD2,many,TRBV12-3/TRBV12-4,CASSFRTGMTTLAGGPQSYEQYF,TGTGCCAGCAGTTTCCGAACCGGGATGACAACTCTAGCGGGAGGGCCTCAAAGCTACGAGCAGTACTTC
TRBJ1-5,TRBD1,.,TRBV12-3/TRBV12-4,CASSLQGVAQPQHF,TGTGCCAGCAGTCTACAGGGGGTTGCTCAGCCCCAGCATTTT
TRBJ2-1,.,.,TRBV5-1,CASSRSRGLNNEQFF,TGCGCCAGCAGTCGATCCCGGGGGTTAAACAATGAGCAGTTCTTC
TRBJ2-3,.,few,TRBV6-5,CASSYTASTDTQYF,TGTGCCAGCAGCTACACAGCAAGCACAGATACGCAGTATTTT
TRBJ2-3,TRBD2,few,TRBV11-2,CASSRGLAGHDTQYF,TGTGCCAGCAGCCGGGGACTAGCGGGACACGATACGCAGTATTTT
TRBJ1-3,.,few,TRBV4-2,CASSQESTMSSGNTIYF,TGTGCCAGCAGCCAAGAGAGTACCATGAGCTCTGGAAACACCATATATTTT
TRBJ1-5,.,.,TRBV20-1,CSALGPYHQPQHF,TGCAGTGCCCTAGGGCCCTACCATCAGCCCCAGCATTTT
TRBJ1-6,.,.,TRBV12-5,CASGPDSYNSPLHF,TGTGCTAGTGGCCCGGACAGTTATAATTCACCCCTCCACTTT
TRBJ2-3,.,once,TRBV19,CASNGGREDTQYF,TGTGCCAGTAACGGCGGGCGTGAAGATACGCAGTATTTT
TRBJ2-1,TRBD2,.,TRBV2,CASSEAHGLAGVLEQFF,TGTGCCAGCAGTGAAGCGCACGGACTAGCGGGAGTACTTGAGCAGTTCTTC
TRBJ2-7,TRBD2,.,TRBV3-1,CASSQGGSGRYEQYF,TGTGCCAGCAGCCAGGGGGGTAGCGGGCGGTACGAGCAGTACTTC
TRBJ1-5,.,.,TRBV6-1,CASSQTLYSNQPQHF,TGTGCCAGCAGTCAAACATTGTATAGCAATCAGCCCCAGCATTTT
TRBJ1-1,TRBD1,few,TRBV7-9,CASSLQGADTEAFF,TGTGCCAGCAGCTTACAGGGGGCAGACACTGAAGCTTTCTTT
TRBJ2-7,.,few,TRBV20-1,CSARDSARPTYEQYF,TGCAGTGCTAGAGATTCTGCGCGCCCAACCTACGAGCAGTACTTC
TRBJ1-2,.,.,TRBV20-1,CSADQGAYGYTF,TGCAGTGCTGACCAGGGAGCTTATGGCTACACCTTC
TRBJ1-5,.,.,TRBV28,CASSKGEVRQPQHF,TGTGCCAGCAGTAAAGGTGAAGTTCGACAGCCCCAGCATTTT
TRBJ2-7,.,.,TRBV10-1,CASSEEFVDEQYF,TGCGCCAGCAGTGAAGAGTTCGTAGACGAGCAGTACTTC
TRBJ2-3,.,.,TRBV12-3/TRBV12-4,CASSPGTLRDTQYF,TGTGCCAGCAGTCCCGGGACGCTTAGAGATACGCAGTATTTT
TRBJ1-3,.,.,TRBV20-1,CSARFSGNTIYF,TGCAGTGCTAGATTTTCGGGAAACACCATATATTTT
TRBJ2-7,TRBD2,.,TRBV20-1,CRPLAGTLNEQYF,TGCAGACCACTAGCGGGAACCCTCAACGAGCAGTACTTC
TRBJ1-5,TRBD1,.,TRBV20-1,CSAAGTGGRGLDQPQHF,TGCAGTGCAGCCGGGACAGGGGGCCGGGGGTTAGATCAGCCCCAGCATTTT
TRBJ2-2,.,few,TRBV5-5,CASSSEISTGELFF,TGTGCCAGCAGCTCGGAAATCTCCACCGGGGAGCTGTTTTTT
TRBJ2-2,.,.,TRBV9,CASSSGGYTGELFF,TGTGCCAGCAGCTCCGGAGGCTACACCGGGGAGCTGTTTTTT
TRBJ2-2,.,.,TRBV29-1,CSVETTEPGELFF,TGCAGCGTTGAAACCACAGAACCCGGGGAGCTGTTTTTT
TRBJ2-5,TRBD1,.,TRBV5-1,CASSLMGQRSQETQYF,TGCGCCAGCAGCTTGATGGGACAGAGATCCCAAGAGACCCAGTACTTC
TRBJ2-3,.,.,TRBV11-3,CASSLGGITDTQYF,TGTGCCAGCAGCCTAGGGGGGATCACAGATACGCAGTATTTT
TRBJ2-2,.,.,TRBV6-2/TRBV6-3,CASRWGTANTGELFF,TGTGCCAGCAGATGGGGGACTGCGAACACCGGGGAGCTGTTTTTT
TRBJ2-7,.,few,TRBV5-1,CASSLPSDSYEQYF,TGCGCCAGCAGCCTACCTAGCGACTCCTACGAGCAGTACTTC
TRBJ2-5,.,many,TRBV5-1,CASSLLQGPQETQYF,TGCGCCAGCAGCTTGCTCCAGGGACCCCAAGAGACCCAGTACTTC
TRBJ2-5,.,.,TRBV11-2,CASNYPGVETQYF,TGTGCCAGCAACTACCCGGGAGTAGAGACCCAGTACTTC
TRBJ2-7,.,few,TRBV20-1,CSADPGGGEQYF,TGCAGTGCTGACCCGGGTGGCGGCGAGCAGTACTTC
TRBJ2-1,TRBD2,few,TRBV7-2,CASSSKTSGIFYNEQFF,TGTGCCAGCAGCTCAAAGACTAGCGGGATTTTCTACAATGAGCAGTTCTTC
TRBJ1-1,TRBD1,.,TRBV12-3/TRBV12-4,CASSFDRGHLTEAFF,TGTGCCAGCAGTTTCGACAGGGGGCACCTCACTGAAGCTTTCTTT
TRBJ1-1,.,few,TRBV7-2,CASSLSPPPMNTEAFF,TGTGCCAGCAGCTTAAGCCCTCCGCCCATGAACACTGAAGCTTTCTTT
TRBJ1-1,TRBD1,.,TRBV19,CASSTRGRRMNTEAFF,TGTGCCAGTAGTACCAGGGGGCGCAGGATGAACACTGAAGCTTTCTTT
TRBJ2-4,.,few,TRBV28,CATLDRGDIQYF,TGTGCCACCCTAGATCGAGGGGACATTCAGTACTTC
TRBJ2-5,TRBD2,few,TRBV14,CASSQGGTSLTETQYF,TGTGCCAGCAGCCAAGGGGGGACTAGCCTTACAGAGACCCAGTACTTC
TRBJ1-5,TRBD1,.,TRBV2,CASRVGRGLRQPQHF,TGTGCCAGCAGGGTAGGGAGGGGGCTACGTCAGCCCCAGCATTTT
TRBJ2-1,.,few,TRBV28,CASSLTTSRHEQFF,TGTGCCAGCAGTTTGACGACTAGTCGGCATGAGCAGTTCTTC
TRBJ2-7,TRBD1,.,TRBV7-8,CASGTGTGVVYEQYF,TGTGCCAGCGGAACCGGGACAGGGGTAGTCTACGAGCAGTACTTC